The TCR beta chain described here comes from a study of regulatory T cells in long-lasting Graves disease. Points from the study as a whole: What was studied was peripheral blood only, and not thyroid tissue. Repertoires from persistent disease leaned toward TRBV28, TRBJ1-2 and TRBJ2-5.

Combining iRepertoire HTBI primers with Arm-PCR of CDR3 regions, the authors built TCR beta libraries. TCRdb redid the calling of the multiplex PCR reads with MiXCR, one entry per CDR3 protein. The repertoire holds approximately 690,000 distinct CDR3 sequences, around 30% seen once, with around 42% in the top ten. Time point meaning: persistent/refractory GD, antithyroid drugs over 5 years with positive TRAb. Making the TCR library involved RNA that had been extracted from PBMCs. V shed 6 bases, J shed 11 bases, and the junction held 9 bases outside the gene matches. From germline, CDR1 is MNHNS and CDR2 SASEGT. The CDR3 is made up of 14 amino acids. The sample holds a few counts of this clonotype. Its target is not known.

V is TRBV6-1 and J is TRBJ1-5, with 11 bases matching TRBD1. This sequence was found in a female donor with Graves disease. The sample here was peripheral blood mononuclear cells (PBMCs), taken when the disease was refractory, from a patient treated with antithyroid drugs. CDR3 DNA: TGTGCCAGCAGGGGGACAGGGGGGTTCGGATCCCAGCATTTT. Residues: CASRGTGGFGSQHF.